The source of this T cell receptor (beta chain) is a study of shared clonotypes between healthy human individuals. Across the whole study: Each donor contributed plates that comprised three CD4 naive, three CD4 memory, two CD8 naive and one CD8 memory.

Overall study results and limits: Shared clonotypes across all four donors exceeded non-shared ones in generation probability.

The investigators split CD4+ cells into a CD45RA+ naive subset and a CD45RA-negative memory subset. The assay used deep level. Profiled with immunoSEQ multiplex PCR; TCRdb holds only in-frame clones, not every one. The sample has over a million clones; around 97% are singletons. Points on this clone: Its antigen remains unknown.

Trimming removed 4 bases at V and 0 bases at J, with 16 bases between. CDR1 is SGHTA and CDR2 is FQGTGA in the germline V gene. CDR3 size: 17 residues. Sequences were obtained from naive CD4+ T cells sorted from blood. Subset indicated: CD45RA+ positively selected. This clonotype was obtained from a man in his thirties or forties in good health. This rearrangement joins TRBV7-3 to TRBJ2-1; D gene ambiguous. The CDR3 spells CASSYVEPISSYNEQFF. The CDR3, as DNA: TGTGCCAGCAGCTACGTCGAGCCCATAAGCTCCTACAATGAGCAGTTCTTC.